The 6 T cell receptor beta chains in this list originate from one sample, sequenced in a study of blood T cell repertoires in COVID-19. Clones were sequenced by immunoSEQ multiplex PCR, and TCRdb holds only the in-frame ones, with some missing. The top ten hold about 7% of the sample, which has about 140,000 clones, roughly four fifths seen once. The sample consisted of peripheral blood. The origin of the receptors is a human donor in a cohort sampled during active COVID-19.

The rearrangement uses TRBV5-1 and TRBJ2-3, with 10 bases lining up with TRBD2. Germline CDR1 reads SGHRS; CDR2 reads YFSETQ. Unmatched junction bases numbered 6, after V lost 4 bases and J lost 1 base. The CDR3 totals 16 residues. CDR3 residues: CASSSLAGVGTDTQYF. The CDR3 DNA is TGCGCCAGCAGCAGCCTAGCGGGGGTCGGCACAGATACGCAGTATTTT.

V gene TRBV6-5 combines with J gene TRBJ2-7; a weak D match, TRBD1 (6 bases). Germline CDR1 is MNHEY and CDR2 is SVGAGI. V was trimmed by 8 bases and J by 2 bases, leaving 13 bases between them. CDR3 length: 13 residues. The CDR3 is CASAGVRTYEQYF. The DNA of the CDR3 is TGTGCCAGCGCAGGGGTAAGGACCTACGAGCAGTACTTC.

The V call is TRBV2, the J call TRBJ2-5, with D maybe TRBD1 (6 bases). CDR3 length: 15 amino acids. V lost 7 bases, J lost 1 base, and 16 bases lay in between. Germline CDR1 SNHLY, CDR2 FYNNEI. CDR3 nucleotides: TGTGCCAGCATAGGGGACACACTATCCCAAGAGACCCAGTACTTC. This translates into CASIGDTLSQETQYF. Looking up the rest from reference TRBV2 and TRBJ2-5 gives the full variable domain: EPEVTQTPSHQVTQMGQEVILRCVPISNHLYFYWYRQILGQKVEFLVSFYNNEISEKSEIFDDQFSVERPDGSNFTLKIRSTKLEDSAMYFCASIGDTLSQETQYFGPGTRLLVL.

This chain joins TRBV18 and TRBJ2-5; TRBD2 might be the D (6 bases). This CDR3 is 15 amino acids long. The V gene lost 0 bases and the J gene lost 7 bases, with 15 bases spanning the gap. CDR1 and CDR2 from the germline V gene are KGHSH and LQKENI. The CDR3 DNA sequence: TGTGCCAGCTCACCACCAGACCCGGGAGTCGGGACCCAGTACTTC. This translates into CASSPPDPGVGTQYF.

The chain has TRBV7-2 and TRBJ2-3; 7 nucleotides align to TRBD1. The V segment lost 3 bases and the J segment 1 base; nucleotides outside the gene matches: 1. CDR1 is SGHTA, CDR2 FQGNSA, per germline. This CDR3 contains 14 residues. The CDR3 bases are TGTGCCAGCAGCTTTCAGGGGGGCACAGATACGCAGTATTTT. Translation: CASSFQGGTDTQYF.

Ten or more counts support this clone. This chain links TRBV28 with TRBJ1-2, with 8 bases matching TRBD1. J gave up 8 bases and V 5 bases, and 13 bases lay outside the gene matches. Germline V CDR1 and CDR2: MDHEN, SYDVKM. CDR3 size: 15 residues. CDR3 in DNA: TGTGCCAGCAGTCTCCCCATTGGACAGGGAGGGGGCTACACCTTC. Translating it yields CASSLPIGQGGGYTF.